This T cell receptor beta chain was profiled in a study of resident and recirculating memory T cells in vitiligo. Overall study context: Samples were epidermis from two lesional and two nonlesional sites, plus PBMCs. Findings and limits, study-wide: TCR sequences were not conserved across biopsy sites or patients. Clonality differed among vitiligo lesions, with no unique dominant clone.

For this clone: Its antigen remains unknown.

Patients who had received treatment within the previous three months were excluded. The method was immunoSEQ multiplex PCR; TCRdb's version includes in-frame clones alone and lacks a portion of them. The repertoire holds 70,000 to 95,000 clones, with just over 90% as singletons. The sequenced sample consisted of blood. This sequence was found in a male donor with vitiligo.

This CDR3 is CASSDRSGRSNEQFF. CDR3 bases: TGTGCCAGCAGTGATCGGAGCGGGAGGAGTAATGAGCAGTTCTTC. The chain has TRBV6-1 and TRBJ2-1; TRBD2 agrees at 9 bases. The CDR3 is 15 residues long. J lost 7 bases, V lost 3 bases, and 7 bases had no gene match. Germline loops: CDR1 MNHNS, CDR2 SASEGT.